The entry below gives a single TCR beta chain sequence along with its context. These data come from a study of T cell changes during pregnancy in multiple sclerosis. Produced via immunoSEQ multiplex PCR; TCRdb's table is partial and in-frame only. This sample has 65,000 to 90,000 clones, with roughly 92% found just once. This clonotype was sampled from a female donor with multiple sclerosis, enrolled in a pregnancy study. Sequencing used peripheral blood, obtained in the second trimester of pregnancy.

The CDR3 sequence is CASTPYGLESGGKGGTNEKLFF. For the CDR3, the DNA is TGTGCCAGCACTCCTTATGGCCTGGAGAGTGGGGGAAAGGGAGGTACTAATGAAAAACTGTTTTTT. This chain connects TRBV27 to TRBJ1-4, with D maybe TRBD1 (5 bases). The CDR3 has 22 residues. Trimming pared 7 bases from V and 2 bases from J, leaving 35 bases between. CDR1 and CDR2 (germline): MNHEY, SMNVEV (reference sequence).